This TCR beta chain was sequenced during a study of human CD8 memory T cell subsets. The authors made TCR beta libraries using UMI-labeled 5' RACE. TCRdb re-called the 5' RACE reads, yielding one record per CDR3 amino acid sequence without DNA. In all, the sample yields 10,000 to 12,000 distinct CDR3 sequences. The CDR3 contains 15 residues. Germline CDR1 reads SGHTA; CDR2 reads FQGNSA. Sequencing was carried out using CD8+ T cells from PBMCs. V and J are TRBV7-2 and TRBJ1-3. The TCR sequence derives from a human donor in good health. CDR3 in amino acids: CASSLAHSREDTIYF.